The source of this T cell receptor (beta chain) is a study of blood T cell repertoires in COVID-19. This clone has just one count. Only in-frame clones appear in the TCRdb table, and some are missing; sequencing was by immunoSEQ multiplex PCR. The sample holds 120,000 to 150,000 clones; 80% to 90% are singletons and the top ten take roughly 37%. The sample consisted of peripheral blood. This receptor was taken from a man aged 45 to 65 who had recovered from COVID-19.

The CDR3 DNA reads as TGTGCCACCAGCAGAGACCTCGGGTCGTTTGGGGAGCTGTTTTTT. Translating gives CATSRDLGSFGELFF. The chain couples TRBV15 to TRBJ2-2; D gene uncertain. V dropped 0 bases and J dropped 8 bases, with 13 bases sitting between them. Germline loops: CDR1 LNHNV, CDR2 YYDKDF (reference sequence). The length of the CDR3 is 15 residues. The whole variable domain, filled in from reference TRBV15 and TRBJ2-2, reads DAMVIQNPRYQVTQFGKPVTLSCSQTLNHNVMYWYQQKSSQAPKLLFHYYDKDFNNEADTPDNFQSRRPNTSFCFLDIRSPGLGDTAMYLCATSRDLGSFGELFFGEGSRLTVL.